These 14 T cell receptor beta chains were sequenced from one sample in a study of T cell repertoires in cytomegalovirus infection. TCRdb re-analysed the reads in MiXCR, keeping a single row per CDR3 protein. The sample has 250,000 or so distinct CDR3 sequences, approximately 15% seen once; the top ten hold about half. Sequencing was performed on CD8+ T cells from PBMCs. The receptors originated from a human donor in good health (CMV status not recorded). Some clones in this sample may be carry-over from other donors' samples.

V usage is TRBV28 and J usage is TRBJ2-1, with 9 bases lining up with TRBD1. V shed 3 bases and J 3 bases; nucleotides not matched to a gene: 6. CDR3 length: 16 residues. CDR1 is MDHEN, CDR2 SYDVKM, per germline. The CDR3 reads CASSFFGDRVYNEQFF. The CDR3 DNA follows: TGTGCCAGCAGTTTTTTTGGGGACAGGGTCTACAATGAGCAGTTCTTC.

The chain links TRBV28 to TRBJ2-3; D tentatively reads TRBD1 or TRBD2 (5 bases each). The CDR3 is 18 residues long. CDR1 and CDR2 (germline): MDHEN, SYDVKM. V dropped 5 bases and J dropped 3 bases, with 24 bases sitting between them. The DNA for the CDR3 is TGTGCCAGCAGTCCACCTTATCTTGGGGGAGTATTTACAGATACGCAGTATTTT. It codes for CASSPPYLGGVFTDTQYF.

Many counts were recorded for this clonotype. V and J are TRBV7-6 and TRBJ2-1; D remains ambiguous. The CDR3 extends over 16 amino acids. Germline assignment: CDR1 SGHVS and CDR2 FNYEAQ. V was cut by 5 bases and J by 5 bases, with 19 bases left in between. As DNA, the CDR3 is TGTGCCAGCAGCCCCTTTACGGCAGGTCCACACAATGAGCAGTTCTTC. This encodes CASSPFTAGPHNEQFF.

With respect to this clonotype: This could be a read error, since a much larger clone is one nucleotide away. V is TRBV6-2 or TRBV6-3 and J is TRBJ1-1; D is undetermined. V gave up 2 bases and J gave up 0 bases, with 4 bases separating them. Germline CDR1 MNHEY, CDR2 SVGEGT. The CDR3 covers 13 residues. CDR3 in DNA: TGTGCCAGCAGTTACGAAATGAACACTGAAGCTTTCTTT. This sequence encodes CASSYEMNTEAFF.

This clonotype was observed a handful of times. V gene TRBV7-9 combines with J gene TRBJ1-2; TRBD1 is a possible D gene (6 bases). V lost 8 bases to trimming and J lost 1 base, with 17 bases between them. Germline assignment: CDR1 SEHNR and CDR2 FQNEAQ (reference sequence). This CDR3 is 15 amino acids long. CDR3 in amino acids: CASAPRGAVNYGYTF. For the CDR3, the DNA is TGTGCCAGCGCACCTCGGGGGGCAGTTAACTATGGCTACACCTTC.

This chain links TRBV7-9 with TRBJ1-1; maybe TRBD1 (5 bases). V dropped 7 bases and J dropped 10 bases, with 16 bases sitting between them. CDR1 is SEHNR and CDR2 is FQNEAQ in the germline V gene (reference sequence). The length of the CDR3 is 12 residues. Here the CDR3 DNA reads TGTGCCAGCATCGACAAAGGGGTCCCAGCTTTCTTT. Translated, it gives CASIDKGVPAFF.

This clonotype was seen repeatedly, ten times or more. The CDR3 bases are TGTGCCAGCAGCCGAGTTCCAGGGGGCCTCACAGATACGCAGTATTTT. Its translation is CASSRVPGGLTDTQYF. The V gene is TRBV14, the J gene TRBJ2-3; 8 bases map to TRBD1. V shed 4 bases, J shed 2 bases, and the junction held 8 bases outside the gene matches. Per the germline V gene, CDR1 is SGHDN and CDR2 is FVKESK. The CDR3 extends over 16 amino acids.

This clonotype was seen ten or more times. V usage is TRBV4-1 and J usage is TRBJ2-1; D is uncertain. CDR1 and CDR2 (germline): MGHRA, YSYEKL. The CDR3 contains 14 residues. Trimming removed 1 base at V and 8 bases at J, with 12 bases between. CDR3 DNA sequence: TGCGCCAGCAGCCAAGGAGAGGTGGGCTATGAGCAGTTCTTC. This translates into CASSQGEVGYEQFF.

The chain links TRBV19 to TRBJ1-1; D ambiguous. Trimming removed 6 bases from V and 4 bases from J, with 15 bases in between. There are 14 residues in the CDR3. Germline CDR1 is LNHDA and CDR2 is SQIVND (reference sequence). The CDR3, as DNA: TGTGCCAGTAGAGTGGGATTTCGGAGCACTGAAGCTTTCTTT. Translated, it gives CASRVGFRSTEAFF.

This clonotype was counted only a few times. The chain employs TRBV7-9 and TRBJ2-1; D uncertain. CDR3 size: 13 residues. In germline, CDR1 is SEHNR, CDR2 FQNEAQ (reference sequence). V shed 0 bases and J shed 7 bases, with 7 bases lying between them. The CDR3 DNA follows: TGTGCCAGCAGCTTAGCAACAGTTAATGAGCAGTTCTTC. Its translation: CASSLATVNEQFF.

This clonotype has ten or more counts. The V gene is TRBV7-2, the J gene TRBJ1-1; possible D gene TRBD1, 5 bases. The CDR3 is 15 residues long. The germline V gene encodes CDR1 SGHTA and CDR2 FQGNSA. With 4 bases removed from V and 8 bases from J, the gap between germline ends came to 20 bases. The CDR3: CASSSHRWGGVEAFF. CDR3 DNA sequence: TGTGCCAGCAGCTCTCACAGGTGGGGTGGGGTAGAAGCTTTCTTT.

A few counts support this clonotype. The CDR3 bases are TGTGCCAGCAGTTACTCTCCCGGAGTTGAGCAGTACTTC. Its translation is CASSYSPGVEQYF. The chain is built from TRBV6-5 and TRBJ2-7, with D uncertain. Germline CDR1 and CDR2: MNHEY and SVGAGI. The CDR3 loop spans 13 amino acids. The V gene lost 0 bases and the J gene lost 7 bases, with 10 bases spanning the gap.

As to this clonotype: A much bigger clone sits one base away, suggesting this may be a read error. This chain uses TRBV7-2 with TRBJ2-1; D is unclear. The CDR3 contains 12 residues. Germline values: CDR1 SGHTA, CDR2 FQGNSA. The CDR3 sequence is CDSSLRYYEQFF. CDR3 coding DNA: TGTGACAGCAGCCTAAGATATTATGAGCAGTTCTTC. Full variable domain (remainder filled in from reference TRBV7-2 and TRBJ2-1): GAGVSQSPSNKVTEKGKDVELRCDPISGHTALYWYRQSLGQGLEFLIYFQGNSAPDKSGLPSDRFSAERTGGSVSTLTIQRTQQEDSAVYLCDSSLRYYEQFFGPGTRLTVL.

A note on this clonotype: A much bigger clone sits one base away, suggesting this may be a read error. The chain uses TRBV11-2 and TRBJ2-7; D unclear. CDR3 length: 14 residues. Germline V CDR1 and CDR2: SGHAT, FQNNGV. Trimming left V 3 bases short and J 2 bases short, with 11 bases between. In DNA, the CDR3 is TGTGCCAGCAGCTTTGCCCACGAGGCCTACGAGCAGTACTTC. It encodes CASSFAHEAYEQYF.